This T cell receptor (beta chain) was observed in a study of regulatory T cells in long-lasting Graves disease. Construction of the TCR beta libraries employed iRepertoire HTBI primers in conjunction with Arm-PCR of CDR3 regions. TCRdb re-called the multiplex PCR reads with MiXCR, one entry per CDR3 protein. The sample contains 420,000 or so distinct CDR3 sequences, 23% of which appear only once. V was cut by 3 bases and J by 3 bases, with 14 bases left in between. CDR1 is DFQATT, CDR2 SNEGSKA, per germline (reference sequence). The CDR3 contains 15 residues. Study conclusions and caveats: Reduced TCR diversity was observed in persistent Graves' patients versus newly diagnosed patients.

This clonotype was seen repeatedly, ten times or more. Antigen unknown. Indicated time point: persistent/refractory GD, antithyroid drugs over 5 years with positive TRAb. Construction of the TCR library relied on RNA isolated from PBMCs. Staff drew 8 to 9 milliliters of peripheral blood into EDTA tubes. Specimen: peripheral blood mononuclear cells (PBMCs), collected when the disease was refractory, from a patient treated with antithyroid drugs. This sequence was found in a female donor with Graves disease. The chain employs TRBV20-1 and TRBJ1-4, with D unclear. The CDR3 DNA sequence: TGCAGTGCTAGGGACCCCAAGCTTTCTAATGAAAAACTGTTTTTT. This gives the protein CSARDPKLSNEKLFF.